The entry below describes one T cell receptor (beta chain). Trimming stripped 4 bases from V and 2 bases from J, with 15 bases between. Germline values: CDR1 SGHNT, CDR2 YYREEE (reference sequence). CDR3 length: 15 residues. Data came from immunoSEQ multiplex PCR; TCRdb stores just in-frame clones and leaves some out. The profile shows tens of thousands of clones, 90% to 95% of them singletons. The data were obtained in a study of T cell changes during pregnancy in multiple sclerosis. The sequencing here drew on CD8+ T cells from peripheral blood mononuclear cells, taken in the third trimester of pregnancy. This sequence was found in a female donor with multiple sclerosis, enrolled in a pregnancy study. The V and J genes are TRBV5-4 and TRBJ1-1; a possible D gene is TRBD1 (5 bases). CDR3 sequence (DNA): TGTGCCAGCAGCCTGACGTGGGGCTTAAACACTGAAGCTTTCTTT. This sequence encodes CASSLTWGLNTEAFF.